This is a list of T cell receptor beta chains from one sample in a study of T cell repertoires in cytomegalovirus infection. TCRdb re-called the reads through MiXCR, storing one row per CDR3 protein. The data show around 530,000 distinct CDR3 sequences, with more than 15% seen just once and roughly 25% held by the top ten. The sequenced sample was CD8+ T cells from PBMCs. These receptors came from a human donor in good health (CMV status not recorded). Some clones in this sample may be carry-over from other donors' samples. CDR3s include the opening cysteine and the closing phenylalanine or tryptophan. D genes are given only for firm matches. Rows give clone size only sometimes, using once, few, many, or a class for an expanded clone.

CDR3 DNA	CDR3 protein	D gene	V gene	J gene	clone size
TGTGCCAGTAGTATCGAGGGAGAGAACACTGAAGCTTTCTTT	CASSIEGENTEAFF	.	TRBV19	TRBJ1-1	.
TGTGCCACGCCGGGCGATCTTGGACAGGTGAACACCGGGGAGCTGTTTTTT	CATPGDLGQVNTGELFF	TRBD1	TRBV24-1	TRBJ2-2	.
TGTGCCAGCTCGACTAGCGGGGGTACTTACAATGAGCAGTTCTTC	CASSTSGGTYNEQFF	TRBD2	TRBV12-3/TRBV12-4	TRBJ2-1	many
TGTGCCAGCAGCTTAGATCATTTGGGAGAGACCCAGTACTTC	CASSLDHLGETQYF	.	TRBV11-2	TRBJ2-5	many
TGTGCCAGCAGCTTAGGGACGGCCCGCTCCGAGCAGTACTTC	CASSLGTARSEQYF	.	TRBV7-6	TRBJ2-7	few
TGTGCCATCAGTAACCCTCCAGGGGACGAGCAGTTCTTC	CAISNPPGDEQFF	.	TRBV10-3	TRBJ2-1	many
TGTGCCAGCAGTTTACGGGGCGAGCTTTATGGCTACACCTTC	CASSLRGELYGYTF	.	TRBV27	TRBJ1-2	few
TGTGCCAGCAGCTCTCAAGGGACAGGGAAAGGCTACACCTTC	CASSSQGTGKGYTF	TRBD1	TRBV7-8	TRBJ1-2	many
TGTGCCAGCAGGGACGAGTACTCTGGAAACACCATATATTTT	CASRDEYSGNTIYF	.	TRBV2	TRBJ1-3	.
TGTGCCAGCAGTTTACCCCTGGACAGAGCTAGCACAGATACGCAGTATTTT	CASSLPLDRASTDTQYF	.	TRBV28	TRBJ2-3	few
TGTGCCAGCAGCTTAGTAGGGCTGAACACTGAAGCTTTCTTT	CASSLVGLNTEAFF	.	TRBV7-9	TRBJ1-1	many
TGTGCCATCAGGGGGACTAGCGGGCCCATCTCCTACGAGCAGTACTTC	CAIRGTSGPISYEQYF	TRBD2	TRBV10-3	TRBJ2-7	many
TGTGCCAGCAGCTTAGGGGGGCCCCAGGTTTTCTTC	CASSLGGPQVFF	.	TRBV7-2	TRBJ2-7	many
TGCGCCAGCAGCTTGGCCCCAGGGATCGACGAGCAGTACTTC	CASSLAPGIDEQYF	.	TRBV5-1	TRBJ2-7	few
TGTGCCAGCCGGAAAGAGGTGAACACTGAAGCTTTCTTT	CASRKEVNTEAFF	.	TRBV6-6	TRBJ1-1	few